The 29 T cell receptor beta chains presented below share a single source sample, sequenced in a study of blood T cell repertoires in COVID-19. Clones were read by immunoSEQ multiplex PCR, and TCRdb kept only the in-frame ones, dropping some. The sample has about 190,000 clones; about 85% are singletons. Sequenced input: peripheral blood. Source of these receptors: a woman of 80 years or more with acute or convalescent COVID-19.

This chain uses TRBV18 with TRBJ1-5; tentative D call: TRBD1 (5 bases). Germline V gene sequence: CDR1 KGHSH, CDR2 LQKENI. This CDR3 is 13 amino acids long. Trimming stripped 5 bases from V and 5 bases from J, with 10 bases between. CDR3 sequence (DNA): TGTGCCAGCTCAGGAGGGGTCGATCAGCCCCAGCATTTT. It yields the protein CASSGGVDQPQHF. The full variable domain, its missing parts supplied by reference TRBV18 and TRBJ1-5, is NAGVMQNPRHLVRRRGQEARLRCSPMKGHSHVYWYRQLPEEGLKFMVYLQKENIIDESGMPKERFSAEFPKEGPSILRIQQVVRGDSAAYFCASSGGVDQPQHFGDGTRLSIL.

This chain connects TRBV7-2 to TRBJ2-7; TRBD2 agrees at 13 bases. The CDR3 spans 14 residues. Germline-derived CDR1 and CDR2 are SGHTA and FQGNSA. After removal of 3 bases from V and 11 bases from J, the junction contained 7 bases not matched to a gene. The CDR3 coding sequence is TGTGCCAGCAGCTTCGTACGGACTAGCGGGAGCGAGTACTTC. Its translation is CASSFVRTSGSEYF.

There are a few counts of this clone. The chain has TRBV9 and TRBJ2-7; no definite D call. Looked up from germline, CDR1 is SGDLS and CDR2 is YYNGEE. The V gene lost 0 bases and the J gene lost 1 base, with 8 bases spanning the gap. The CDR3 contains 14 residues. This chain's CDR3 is CASSVASHSYEQYF. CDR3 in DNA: TGTGCCAGCAGCGTAGCGAGCCATTCCTACGAGCAGTACTTC.

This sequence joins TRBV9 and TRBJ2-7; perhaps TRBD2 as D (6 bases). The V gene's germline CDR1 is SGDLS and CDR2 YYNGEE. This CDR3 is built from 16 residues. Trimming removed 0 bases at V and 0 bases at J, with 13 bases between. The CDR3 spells CASSVGVDYYSYEQYF. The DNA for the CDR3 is TGTGCCAGCAGCGTAGGGGTGGACTACTACTCCTACGAGCAGTACTTC.

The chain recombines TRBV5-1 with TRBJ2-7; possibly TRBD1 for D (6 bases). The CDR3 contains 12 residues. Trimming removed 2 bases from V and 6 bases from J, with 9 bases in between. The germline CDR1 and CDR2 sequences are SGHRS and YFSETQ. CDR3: CASSFGQFEQYF. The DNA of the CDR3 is TGCGCCAGCAGCTTCGGACAGTTCGAGCAGTACTTC.

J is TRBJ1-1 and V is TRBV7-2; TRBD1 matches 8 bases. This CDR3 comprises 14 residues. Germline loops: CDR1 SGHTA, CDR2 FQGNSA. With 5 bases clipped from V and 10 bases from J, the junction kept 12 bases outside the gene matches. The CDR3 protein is CASSVYQGAIGAFF. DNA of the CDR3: TGTGCCAGCAGCGTATACCAGGGGGCGATAGGAGCTTTCTTT.

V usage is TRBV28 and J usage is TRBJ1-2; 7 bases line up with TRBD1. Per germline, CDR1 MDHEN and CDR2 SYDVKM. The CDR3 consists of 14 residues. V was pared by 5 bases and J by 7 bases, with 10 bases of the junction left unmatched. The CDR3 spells CASSLQGYVSGYTF. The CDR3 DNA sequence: TGTGCCAGCAGTCTACAGGGGTACGTAAGTGGCTACACCTTC.

This chain's CDR3 is CAWSYSGGRTEAFF. Written as DNA, the CDR3 is TGTGCCTGGAGTTACTCAGGGGGTAGAACTGAAGCTTTCTTT. The V call is TRBV30, the J call TRBJ1-1; 7 bases line up with TRBD1. From germline, CDR1 is GTSNPN and CDR2 SVGIG (reference sequence). This CDR3 has 14 residues. The V segment lost 2 bases and the J segment 5 bases; nucleotides outside the gene matches: 8. Complete variable domain (other parts from reference TRBV30 and TRBJ1-1): SQTIHQWPATLVQPVGSPLSLECTVEGTSNPNLYWYRQAAGRGLQLLFYSVGIGQISSEVPQNLSASRPQDRQFILSSKKLLLSDSGFYLCAWSYSGGRTEAFFGQGTRLTVV.

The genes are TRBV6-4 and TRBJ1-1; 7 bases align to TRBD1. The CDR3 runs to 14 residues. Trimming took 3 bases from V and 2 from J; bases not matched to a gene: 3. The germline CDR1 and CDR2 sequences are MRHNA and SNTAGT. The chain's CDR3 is CASSEGQLNTEAFF. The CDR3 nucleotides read TGTGCCAGCAGTGAGGGACAGCTAAACACTGAAGCTTTCTTT.

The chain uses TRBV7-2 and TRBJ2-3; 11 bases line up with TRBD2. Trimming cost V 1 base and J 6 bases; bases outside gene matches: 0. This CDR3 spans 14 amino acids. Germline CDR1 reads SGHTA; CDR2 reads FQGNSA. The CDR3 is CASSLGTSGDTQYF. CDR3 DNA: TGTGCCAGCAGCTTAGGGACTAGCGGGGATACGCAGTATTTT. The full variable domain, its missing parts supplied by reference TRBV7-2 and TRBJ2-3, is GAGVSQSPSNKVTEKGKDVELRCDPISGHTALYWYRQSLGQGLEFLIYFQGNSAPDKSGLPSDRFSAERTGGSVSTLTIQRTQQEDSAVYLCASSLGTSGDTQYFGPGTRLTVL.

CDR3 in DNA: TGTGCCAGCAACCGAAACTTGAACACTGAAGCTTTCTTT. Translation: CASNRNLNTEAFF. The rearrangement uses TRBV6-5 and TRBJ1-1, with D uncertain. Germline V CDR1 and CDR2: MNHEY, SVGAGI. This CDR3 spans 13 amino acids. Trimming took off 7 bases at V and 0 bases at J, with 9 bases between the two ends.

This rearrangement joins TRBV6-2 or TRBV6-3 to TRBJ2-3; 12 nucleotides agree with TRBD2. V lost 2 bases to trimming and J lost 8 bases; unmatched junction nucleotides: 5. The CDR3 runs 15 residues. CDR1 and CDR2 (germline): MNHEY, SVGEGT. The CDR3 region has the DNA TGTGCCAGCAGTTACGGGGGACTAGCGGGTCGTACGCAGTATTTT. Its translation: CASSYGGLAGRTQYF.

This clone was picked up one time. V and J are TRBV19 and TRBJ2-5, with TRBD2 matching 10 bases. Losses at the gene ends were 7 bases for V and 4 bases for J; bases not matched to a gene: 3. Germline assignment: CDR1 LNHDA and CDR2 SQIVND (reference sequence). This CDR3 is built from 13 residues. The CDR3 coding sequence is TGTGCCAGTAAGTCTAGCGGGAGAGAGACCCAGTACTTC. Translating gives CASKSSGRETQYF.

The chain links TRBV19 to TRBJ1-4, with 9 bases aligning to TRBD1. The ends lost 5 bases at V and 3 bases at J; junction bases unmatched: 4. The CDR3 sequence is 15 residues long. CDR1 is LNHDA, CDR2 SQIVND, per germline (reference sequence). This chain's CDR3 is CASSLRQGANEKLFF. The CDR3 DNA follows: TGTGCCAGTAGTCTTAGACAGGGGGCTAATGAAAAACTGTTTTTT.

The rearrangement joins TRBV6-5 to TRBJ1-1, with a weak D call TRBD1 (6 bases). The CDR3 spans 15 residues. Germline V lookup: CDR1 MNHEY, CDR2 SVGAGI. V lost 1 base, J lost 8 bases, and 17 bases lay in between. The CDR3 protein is CASSYWGTKDQEAFF. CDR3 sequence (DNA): TGTGCCAGCAGTTACTGGGGGACAAAGGACCAGGAAGCTTTCTTT.

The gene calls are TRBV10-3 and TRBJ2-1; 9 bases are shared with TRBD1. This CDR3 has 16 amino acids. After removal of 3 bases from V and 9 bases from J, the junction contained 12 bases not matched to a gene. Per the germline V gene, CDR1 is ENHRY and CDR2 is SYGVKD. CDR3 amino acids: CAISEPGQGRGAEQFF. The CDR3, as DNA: TGTGCCATCAGTGAACCGGGACAGGGCCGGGGGGCTGAGCAGTTCTTC.

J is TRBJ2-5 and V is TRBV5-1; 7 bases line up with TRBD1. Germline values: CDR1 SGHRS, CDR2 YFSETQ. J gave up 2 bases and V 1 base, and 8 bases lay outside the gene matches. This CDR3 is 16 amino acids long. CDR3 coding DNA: TGCGCCAGCAGCTTGAAGGGTCCGGACAGGCAAGAGACCCAGTACTTC. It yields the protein CASSLKGPDRQETQYF.

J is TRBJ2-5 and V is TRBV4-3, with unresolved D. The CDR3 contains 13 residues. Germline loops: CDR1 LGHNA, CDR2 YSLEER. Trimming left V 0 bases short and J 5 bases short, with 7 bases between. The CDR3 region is CASSQDLEETQYF. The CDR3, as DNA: TGCGCCAGCAGCCAAGATCTTGAGGAGACCCAGTACTTC.

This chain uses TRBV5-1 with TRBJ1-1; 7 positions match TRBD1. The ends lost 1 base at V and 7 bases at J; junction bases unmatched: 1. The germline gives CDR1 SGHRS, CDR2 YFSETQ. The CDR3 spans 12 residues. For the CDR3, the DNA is TGCGCCAGCAGCTTGAGGGACAGTGAAGCTTTCTTT. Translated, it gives CASSLRDSEAFF.

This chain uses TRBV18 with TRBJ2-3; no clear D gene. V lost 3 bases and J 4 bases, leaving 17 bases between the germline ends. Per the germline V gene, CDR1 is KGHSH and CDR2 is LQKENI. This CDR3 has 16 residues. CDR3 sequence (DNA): TGTGCCAGCTCACCTTCTAGACTCGAAGTGTCAGATACGCAGTATTTT. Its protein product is CASSPSRLEVSDTQYF.

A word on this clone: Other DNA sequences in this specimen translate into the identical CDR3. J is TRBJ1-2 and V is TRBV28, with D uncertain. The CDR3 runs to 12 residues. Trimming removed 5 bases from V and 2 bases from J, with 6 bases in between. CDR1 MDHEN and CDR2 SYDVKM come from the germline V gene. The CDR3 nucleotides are TGTGCCAGCAGTCGAGCGAACTATGGCTACACCTTC. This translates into CASSRANYGYTF.

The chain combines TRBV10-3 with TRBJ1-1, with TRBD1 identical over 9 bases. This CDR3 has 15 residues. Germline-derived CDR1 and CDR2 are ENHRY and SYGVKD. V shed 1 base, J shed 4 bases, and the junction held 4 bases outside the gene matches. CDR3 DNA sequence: TGTGCCATCAGTGAGTTCCCGGGACAGGGCACTGAAGCTTTCTTT. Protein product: CAISEFPGQGTEAFF.

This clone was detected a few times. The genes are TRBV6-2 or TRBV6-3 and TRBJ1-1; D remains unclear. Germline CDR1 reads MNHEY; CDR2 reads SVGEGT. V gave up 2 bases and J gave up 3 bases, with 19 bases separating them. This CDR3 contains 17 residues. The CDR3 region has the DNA TGTGCCAGCAGTTACCCCAGAGGTCCGGGGAGAGACACTGAAGCTTTCTTT. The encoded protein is CASSYPRGPGRDTEAFF.

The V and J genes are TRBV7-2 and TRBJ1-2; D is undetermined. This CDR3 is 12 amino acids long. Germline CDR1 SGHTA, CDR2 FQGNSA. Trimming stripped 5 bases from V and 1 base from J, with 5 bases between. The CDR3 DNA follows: TGTGCCAGCAGCCAGAATAACTATGGCTACACCTTC. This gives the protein CASSQNNYGYTF.

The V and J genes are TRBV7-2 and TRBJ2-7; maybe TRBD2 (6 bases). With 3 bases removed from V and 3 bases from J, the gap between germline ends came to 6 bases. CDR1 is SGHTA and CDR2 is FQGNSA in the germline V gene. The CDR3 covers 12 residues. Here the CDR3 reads CASSFSGYEQYF. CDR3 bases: TGTGCCAGCAGCTTTAGCGGCTACGAGCAGTACTTC. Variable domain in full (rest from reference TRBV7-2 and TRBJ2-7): GAGVSQSPSNKVTEKGKDVELRCDPISGHTALYWYRQSLGQGLEFLIYFQGNSAPDKSGLPSDRFSAERTGGSVSTLTIQRTQQEDSAVYLCASSFSGYEQYFGPGTRLTVT.

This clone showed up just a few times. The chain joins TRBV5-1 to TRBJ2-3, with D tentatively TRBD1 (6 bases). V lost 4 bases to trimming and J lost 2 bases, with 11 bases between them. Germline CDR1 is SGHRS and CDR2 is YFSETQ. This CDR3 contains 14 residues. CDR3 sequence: CASSEDRHTDTQYF. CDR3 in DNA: TGCGCCAGCAGCGAGGACAGACACACAGATACGCAGTATTTT.

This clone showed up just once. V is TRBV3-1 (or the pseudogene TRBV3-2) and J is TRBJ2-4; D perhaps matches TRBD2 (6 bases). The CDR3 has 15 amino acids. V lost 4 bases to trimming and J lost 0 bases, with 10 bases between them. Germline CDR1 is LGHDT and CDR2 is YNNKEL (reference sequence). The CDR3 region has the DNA TGTGCCAGCAGCCTAAATAGCGGAGCCAAAAACATTCAGTACTTC. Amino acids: CASSLNSGAKNIQYF.

CDR3 sequence reads: CASSPVQGKAEAFF. The CDR3 DNA follows: TGTGCCAGCTCACCAGTCCAGGGAAAGGCTGAAGCTTTCTTT. The rearrangement links TRBV18 to TRBJ1-1, with D tentatively TRBD1 (5 bases). The CDR3 sequence is 14 residues long. Trimming took off 2 bases at V and 6 bases at J, with 13 bases between the two ends. The germline CDR1 and CDR2 sequences are KGHSH and LQKENI.

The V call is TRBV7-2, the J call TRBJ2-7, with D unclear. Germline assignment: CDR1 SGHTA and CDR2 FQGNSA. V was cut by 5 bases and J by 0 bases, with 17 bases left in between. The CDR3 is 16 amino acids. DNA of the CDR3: TGTGCCAGCAGCCACCCCGGGTCGATGAGCTCCTACGAGCAGTACTTC. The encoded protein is CASSHPGSMSSYEQYF.